This T cell receptor (beta chain) appears in the sequencing data of a study of T cells after yellow fever vaccination. This CDR3 spans 13 amino acids. Germline CDR1 is LGHDT and CDR2 is YNNKEL (reference sequence). TCRdb called the 5' RACE reads again in MiXCR, with one record for every CDR3 protein. The table shows 20,000 to 25,000 distinct CDR3 sequences, with 3.4% occurring only once. General study points: The CD4 compartment and the CD8 compartment contained a small share of clonotypes in common.

Notes on this clonotype: One end of the junction does not line up with germline, which may come from a read error.

The source of this sequence is a man aged 18 to 35 who received the YFV17D yellow fever vaccine. The chain carries TRBV3-1 and TRBJ2-5; 8 positions match TRBD2. The specimen was PBMCs, either bulk or a sorted T-cell subset (CD4+, CD8+, memory, or dextramer-sorted; not recorded which), collected roughly 45 days after the first yellow fever vaccination. CDR3: CSSSLRGGETQYF. The CDR3 nucleotides read TGTTCCAGCAGCCTGCGCGGGGGGGAGACCCAGTACTTC.